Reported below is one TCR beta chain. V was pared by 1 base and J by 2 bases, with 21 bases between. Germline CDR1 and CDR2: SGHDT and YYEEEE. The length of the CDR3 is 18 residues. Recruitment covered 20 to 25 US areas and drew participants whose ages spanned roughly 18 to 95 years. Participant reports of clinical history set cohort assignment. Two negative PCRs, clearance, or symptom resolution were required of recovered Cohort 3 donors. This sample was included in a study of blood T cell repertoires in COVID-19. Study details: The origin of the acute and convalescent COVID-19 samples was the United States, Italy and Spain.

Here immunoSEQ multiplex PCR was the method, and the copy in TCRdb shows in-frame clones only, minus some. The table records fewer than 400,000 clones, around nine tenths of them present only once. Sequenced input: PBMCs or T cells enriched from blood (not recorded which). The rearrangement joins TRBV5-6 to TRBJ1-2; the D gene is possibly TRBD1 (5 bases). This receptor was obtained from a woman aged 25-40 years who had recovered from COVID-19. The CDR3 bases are TGTGCCAGCAGCTTGTTACACAGGACGGCTTGGACCAACTATGGCTACACCTTC. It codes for CASSLLHRTAWTNYGYTF.